This TCR beta chain came from a study of glioma-infiltrating T cells after dendritic cell vaccination. On the study more broadly: Samples are from glioblastoma patients in Phase I and II dendritic cell vaccine trials. Three intradermal dendritic cell vaccine injections were given every two weeks. General study findings and limits: Patients with more pretreatment TILs had longer time to progression and survival.

Details on this clone: The antigen is undetermined.

Before vaccination, two weeks after the third vaccination, and at progression, PBMC were collected. V was shortened by 10 bases and J by 4 bases, with 16 bases between the two germline ends. Per the germline V gene, CDR1 is SEHNR and CDR2 is FQNEAQ (reference sequence). The CDR3 consists of 13 residues. Only in-frame clones appear in the TCRdb table, and some are missing; sequencing was by immunoSEQ multiplex PCR. Among around 96,000 clones listed, about 80% were seen once. The sequences come from blood, collected before dendritic cell vaccination. This chain uses TRBV7-9 with TRBJ1-1; the D gene is possibly TRBD1 (6 bases). This receptor was identified in a human donor with glioblastoma. Here the CDR3 DNA reads TGTGCCACCCTACGTGAACAGGGCACTGAAGCTTTCTTT. Translated, it gives CATLREQGTEAFF.